Listed here are 30 T cell receptor beta chains from one sample, sequenced in a study of T cell responses to AZD1222 COVID-19 vaccine. The protocol was immunoSEQ multiplex PCR, while the TCRdb copy is restricted to in-frame clones and leaves out a portion. The data hold roughly 86,000 clones, with about 85% observed a single time. Sequencing was performed on peripheral blood, taken 28 days after the second AZD1222 dose. These TCRs come from an adult who received the AZD1222 COVID-19 vaccine.

The CDR3 DNA is TGCGCCAGCAGCTACGGAGGGAGTGGGGATACGCAGTATTTT. Protein product: CASSYGGSGDTQYF. This chain joins TRBV4-3 and TRBJ2-3; weak D call: TRBD2 (6 bases). With 5 bases removed from V and 6 bases from J, the gap between germline ends came to 15 bases. CDR3 length: 14 amino acids. Germline V gives CDR1 LGHNA, CDR2 YSLEER.

CDR3 region: CASSTRDRQFF. DNA of the CDR3: TGTGCCAGCAGTACCCGGGACCGGCAGTTCTTC. The genes are TRBV28 and TRBJ2-1; D is possibly TRBD1 or TRBD2 (5 bases each). The germline V gene encodes CDR1 MDHEN and CDR2 SYDVKM. This CDR3 has 11 amino acids. Trimming removed 5 bases at V and 12 bases at J, with 11 bases between.

The chain has TRBV7-2 and TRBJ2-5; TRBD1 might be the D (6 bases). V was shortened by 3 bases and J by 4 bases, with 12 bases between the two germline ends. Germline V CDR1 and CDR2: SGHTA, FQGNSA. The CDR3 consists of 14 residues. The CDR3 region is CASSFGGQGETQYF. The CDR3 DNA is TGTGCCAGCAGCTTTGGGGGCCAGGGAGAGACCCAGTACTTC.

This rearrangement joins TRBV27 to TRBJ2-5, with D perhaps matching TRBD1 (6 bases). CDR3 length: 12 amino acids. Germline assignment: CDR1 MNHEY and CDR2 SMNVEV (reference sequence). V gave up 4 bases and J gave up 5 bases, with 8 bases separating them. In DNA form, the CDR3 reads TGTGCCAGCAGTTCCAGGGGTGAGACCCAGTACTTC. It specifies CASSSRGETQYF.

The chain combines TRBV5-1 with TRBJ1-4; D perhaps matches TRBD1 (6 bases). The length of the CDR3 is 15 residues. Germline assignment: CDR1 SGHRS and CDR2 YFSETQ. V lost 3 bases to trimming and J lost 8 bases, with 17 bases between them. The CDR3 DNA reads as TGCGCCAGCAGCTCCGGGGGGGCAGGGAACGAAAAACTGTTTTTT. Translating gives CASSSGGAGNEKLFF.

The rearrangement links TRBV28 to TRBJ1-3, with TRBD1 as a possible D gene (6 bases). Trimming removed 7 bases from V and 0 bases from J, with 16 bases in between. This CDR3 has 16 amino acids. Germline V gives CDR1 MDHEN, CDR2 SYDVKM. CDR3 region: CASTVGGSSSGNTIYF. CDR3 nucleotides: TGTGCCAGCACCGTAGGGGGTTCTTCCTCTGGAAACACCATATATTTT.

This clone is a singleton in its sample. V is TRBV12-3 or TRBV12-4 and J is TRBJ2-1; D gene uncertain. Trimming removed 3 bases from V and 0 bases from J, with 3 bases in between. The CDR3 extends over 13 amino acids. The CDR3 loop is CASSFSSYNEQFF. The CDR3 DNA reads as TGTGCCAGCAGTTTTAGCTCCTACAATGAGCAGTTCTTC.

The V and J genes are TRBV3-1 (or the pseudogene TRBV3-2) and TRBJ2-3; D uncertain. Per the germline V gene, CDR1 is LGHDT and CDR2 is YNNKEL (reference sequence). This CDR3 has 15 amino acids. V lost 3 bases to trimming and J lost 2 bases, with 12 bases between them. CDR3 in amino acids: CASSHRQQYTDTQYF. CDR3 nucleotides: TGTGCCAGCAGCCATAGGCAGCAATACACAGATACGCAGTATTTT.

The genes are TRBV4-1 and TRBJ2-3; possibly TRBD2 for D (5 bases). Germline V gene lookup returns CDR1 MGHRA and CDR2 YSYEKL. V shed 6 bases and J shed 4 bases, with 11 bases lying between them. CDR3 length equals 13 residues. CDR3 in DNA: TGCGCCAGCAGAAAGGCGGGCTCAGATACGCAGTATTTT. It is translated as CASRKAGSDTQYF.

The chain carries TRBV29-1 and TRBJ2-3, with TRBD1 matching over 8 bases. Germline-derived CDR1 and CDR2 are SQVTM and ANQGSEA. V gave up 1 base and J gave up 2 bases; unmatched junction bases: 5. This CDR3 is built from 15 residues. The CDR3 region is CSVEGGQGTTDTQYF. CDR3 DNA: TGCAGCGTTGAAGGCGGACAGGGTACCACAGATACGCAGTATTTT.

This clone was seen once. The CDR3 loop reads CASSLETINNEQFF. The CDR3 nucleotides read TGTGCCAGCAGCTTAGAGACTATTAACAATGAGCAGTTCTTC. The chain uses TRBV7-3 and TRBJ2-1; a possible D gene is TRBD2 (5 bases). CDR1 is SGHTA and CDR2 is FQGTGA in the germline V gene. The CDR3 has 14 amino acids. Trimming removed 2 bases at V and 5 bases at J, with 10 bases between.

The chain has TRBV28 and TRBJ2-5, with TRBD2 matching over 7 bases. CDR1 is MDHEN and CDR2 is SYDVKM in the germline V gene. The CDR3 has 16 residues. With 3 bases clipped from V and 1 base from J, the junction kept 8 bases outside the gene matches. The CDR3 is CASSLIGGSGQETQYF. CDR3 DNA sequence: TGTGCCAGCAGTTTGATAGGCGGGAGCGGCCAAGAGACCCAGTACTTC.

The rearrangement uses TRBV30 and TRBJ2-1, with 9 bases identical to TRBD2. The V segment lost 0 bases and the J segment 6 bases; nucleotides outside the gene matches: 6. This CDR3 is built from 15 residues. From germline, CDR1 is GTSNPN and CDR2 SVGIG (reference sequence). The DNA of the CDR3 is TGTGCCTGGAGTGTTTGGCGGGGGGGCCGCAATGAGCAGTTCTTC. This translates into CAWSVWRGGRNEQFF.

The chain carries TRBV9 and TRBJ2-3, with no clear D. Germline V gene lookup returns CDR1 SGDLS and CDR2 YYNGEE. The CDR3 extends over 11 amino acids. V was pared by 0 bases and J by 6 bases, with 2 bases between. The CDR3 sequence is CASSVGDTQYF. For the CDR3, the DNA is TGTGCCAGCAGCGTAGGGGATACGCAGTATTTT.

CDR3 protein: CASTEGGNEQFF. CDR3 DNA sequence: TGTGCCAGCACAGAGGGGGGGAATGAGCAGTTCTTC. This sequence joins TRBV19 and TRBJ2-1; possible D gene TRBD2, 7 bases. Looked up from germline, CDR1 is LNHDA and CDR2 is SQIVND (reference sequence). Trimming took 9 bases from V and 7 from J, leaving 13 bases between them. The CDR3 is 12 amino acids.

CDR3 DNA sequence: TGTGCCAGCAGCCGACAGGTTGGAGATCAGCCCCAGCATTTT. Its protein product is CASSRQVGDQPQHF. The chain joins TRBV27 to TRBJ1-5; TRBD1 might be the D (6 bases). The CDR3 spans 14 residues. Deletions cut 6 bases from V and 5 bases from J, with 14 bases between. Germline assignment: CDR1 MNHEY and CDR2 SMNVEV (reference sequence).

J is TRBJ1-4 and V is TRBV6-5; D might be TRBD1 (6 bases). The V and J ends lost 7 bases and 3 bases respectively, with 12 bases between them. The CDR3 totals 14 residues. Germline assignment: CDR1 MNHEY and CDR2 SVGAGI. The CDR3 here is CASIPDRANEKLFF. As DNA, the CDR3 is TGTGCCAGCATCCCGGACAGAGCTAATGAAAAACTGTTTTTT.

V gene TRBV19 combines with J gene TRBJ1-6; no firm D call. The CDR3 has 13 amino acids. Germline loops: CDR1 LNHDA, CDR2 SQIVND (reference sequence). Trimming stripped 5 bases from V and 7 bases from J, with 9 bases between. CDR3: CASSQSRNSPLHF. The CDR3 DNA is TGTGCCAGTAGTCAGTCCAGAAATTCACCCCTCCACTTT.

This chain links TRBV29-1 with TRBJ1-3; D remains unclear. CDR1 SQVTM and CDR2 ANQGSEA come from the germline V gene. The CDR3 has 13 amino acids. V lost 3 bases and J lost 4, with 10 bases in between. CDR3 nucleotides: TGCAGCGTTGACTTGGGGTTGGGAAACACCATATATTTT. Translating it yields CSVDLGLGNTIYF. The whole variable domain, remainder taken from reference TRBV29-1 and TRBJ1-3, is SAVISQKPSRDICQRGTSLTIQCQVDSQVTMMFWYRQQPGQSLTLIATANQGSEATYESGFVIDKFPISRPNLTFSTLTVSNMSPEDSSIYLCSVDLGLGNTIYFGEGSWLTVV.

The V and J genes are TRBV28 and TRBJ2-3, with 12 bases fitting TRBD1. With 5 bases clipped from V and 4 bases from J, the junction kept 7 bases outside the gene matches. The germline gives CDR1 MDHEN, CDR2 SYDVKM. CDR3 length: 16 amino acids. The CDR3 region has the DNA TGTGCCAGCAGTCTTCCTGGGACAGGGGGCGCAGATACGCAGTATTTT. This translates into CASSLPGTGGADTQYF.

This sequence joins TRBV5-6 and TRBJ1-3; D may be TRBD1 (5 bases). Trimming took off 5 bases at V and 4 bases at J, with 16 bases between the two ends. Per the germline V gene, CDR1 is SGHDT and CDR2 is YYEEEE. The CDR3 has 15 amino acids. The CDR3 coding sequence is TGTGCCAGCAGTTATGCCCGGGGGTACGGAAACACCATATATTTT. Protein: CASSYARGYGNTIYF.

The chain uses TRBV9 and TRBJ2-3; 13 bases are shared with TRBD2. Germline trimming cut 4 bases from V and 3 bases from J; bases unmatched to any gene: 5. The germline V gene encodes CDR1 SGDLS and CDR2 YYNGEE. The CDR3 runs 16 residues. This chain's CDR3 is CASSFRTSGGTDTQYF. In DNA form, the CDR3 reads TGTGCCAGCAGCTTCCGGACTAGCGGGGGTACAGATACGCAGTATTTT. The entire variable domain, with the rest obtained from reference TRBV9 and TRBJ2-3, is as follows: DSGVTQTPKHLITATGQRVTLRCSPRSGDLSVYWYQQSLDQGLQFLIQYYNGEERAKGNILERFSAQQFPDLHSELNLSSLELGDSALYFCASSFRTSGGTDTQYFGPGTRLTVL.

The chain is built from TRBV28 and TRBJ1-5; 7 bases fit TRBD1. The CDR3 has 13 amino acids. Germline values: CDR1 MDHEN, CDR2 SYDVKM. Trimming cost V 3 bases and J 5 bases; bases outside gene matches: 1. The DNA for the CDR3 is TGTGCCAGCAGTTTCAGGGGGGATCAGCCCCAGCATTTT. Its protein is CASSFRGDQPQHF.

This chain uses TRBV5-4 with TRBJ1-5; 7 bases agree with TRBD1. CDR3 length: 14 amino acids. V was pared by 4 bases and J by 6 bases, with 7 bases of the junction left unmatched. Germline V gives CDR1 SGHNT, CDR2 YYREEE (reference sequence). CDR3 coding DNA: TGTGCCAGCAGCCGCGACAGGGAGGGTCAGCCCCAGCATTTT. Translated, it gives CASSRDREGQPQHF.

The rearrangement joins TRBV19 to TRBJ2-2; maybe TRBD1 (6 bases). The germline CDR1 and CDR2 sequences are LNHDA and SQIVND (reference sequence). V lost 3 bases and J lost 5, with 13 bases in between. The CDR3 has 15 amino acids. The CDR3 region is CASSIRGPGTGELFF. The CDR3 DNA reads TGTGCCAGTAGTATCAGGGGCCCTGGTACCGGGGAGCTGTTTTTT.

The chain has TRBV19 and TRBJ1-5, with 9 bases fitting TRBD1. Germline V gives CDR1 LNHDA, CDR2 SQIVND (reference sequence). The CDR3 has 16 amino acids. The V and J ends lost 6 bases and 6 bases, in that order; junction bases with no gene match: 12. The CDR3 nucleotides are TGTGCCAGTAGCCGCTGGAGGACAGGGGTAAGTCAGCCCCAGCATTTT. It translates to CASSRWRTGVSQPQHF.

V gene TRBV7-3 combines with J gene TRBJ2-1, with TRBD2 identical over 11 bases. Germline V gene sequence: CDR1 SGHTA, CDR2 FQGTGA. V was clipped by 5 bases and J by 9 bases; unmatched bases: 9. The CDR3 runs to 15 residues. DNA of the CDR3: TGTGCCAGCAGCCAAACTAGCGGGAGTTTCGGTGAGCAGTTCTTC. Its protein is CASSQTSGSFGEQFF.

The chain recombines TRBV29-1 with TRBJ2-1; D not resolved. Germline-derived CDR1 and CDR2 are SQVTM and ANQGSEA. The CDR3 consists of 10 residues. With 7 bases removed from V and 8 bases from J, the gap between germline ends came to 9 bases. The CDR3 is CSASAHEQFF. The CDR3 region has the DNA TGCAGCGCCAGCGCGCATGAGCAGTTCTTC.

For this clone: An end of the junction does not agree with germline; a read error may underlie this. The rearrangement joins TRBV19 to TRBJ1-1; 7 nucleotides match TRBD1. The CDR3 extends over 15 amino acids. Germline V gene data show CDR1 as LNHDA and CDR2 as SQIVND (reference sequence). In nucleotides, the CDR3 is TGTGCCAGTAGTACACTGACAGGGTCGAACGCTGAAGCTTTCTTT. This gives the protein CASSTLTGSNAEAFF.

This chain uses TRBV6-5 with TRBJ1-5, with D possibly TRBD1 on 5 matching bases. Germline-derived CDR1 and CDR2 are MNHEY and SVGAGI. V was shortened by 0 bases and J by 4 bases, with 10 bases between the two germline ends. CDR3 size: 15 residues. CDR3 coding DNA: TGTGCCAGCAGTTACTCCGGGACCCTAAATCAGCCCCAGCATTTT. Its protein product is CASSYSGTLNQPQHF.